A single sample gave rise to the 24 T cell receptor beta chains below, sequenced in a study of vaccination effects on CD4 cells after COVID-19. What these receptors recognize is not known. Method: immunoSEQ multiplex PCR; TCRdb's copy keeps in-frame clones and lacks some. This sample carries over 20,000 clones, less than 80% of them seen once, and the ten largest clones take approximately 3.5%. Antigen-specific CD4+ T cells were expanded with viral peptide pools in the ViraFEST assay before sequencing. Subsequent to a culture period of around 10 days, CD4+ T cells were isolated. In the vaccine recipients, nucleocapsid antibodies were negative and there was no prior SARS-CoV-2 infection. The specimen was CD4+ T cells from PBMCs cultured with SARS-CoV-2 spike peptides, collected before COVID-19 vaccination. These receptors came from a human donor who received a COVID-19 vaccine.

This clone was seen just once. The CDR3 DNA sequence: TGTGCCAGCAGCGTAGGAGTAGCGGGCCCCCAAGAGACCCAGTACTTC. This codes for CASSVGVAGPQETQYF. V usage is TRBV9 and J usage is TRBJ2-5; 7 bases fit TRBD2. The CDR3 covers 16 residues. The trim removed 0 bases at V and 1 base at J, leaving 6 bases unmatched. Germline V gene data show CDR1 as SGDLS and CDR2 as YYNGEE.

This clone was counted only a few times. The chain employs TRBV9 and TRBJ2-4, with 8 bases fitting TRBD1. The CDR3 spans 14 residues. Germline V gene sequence: CDR1 SGDLS, CDR2 YYNGEE. V was pared by 0 bases and J by 10 bases, with 6 bases of the junction left unmatched. CDR3 sequence: CASSVEGQAQIQYF. Here the CDR3 DNA reads TGTGCCAGCAGCGTAGAGGGACAGGCGCAGATTCAGTACTTC. Full variable domain (rest looked up from reference TRBV9 and TRBJ2-4): DSGVTQTPKHLITATGQRVTLRCSPRSGDLSVYWYQQSLDQGLQFLIQYYNGEERAKGNILERFSAQQFPDLHSELNLSSLELGDSALYFCASSVEGQAQIQYFGAGTRLSVL.

This chain joins TRBV5-5 and TRBJ2-7; 11 bases are a match to TRBD1. The CDR3 totals 17 residues. CDR1 and CDR2 (germline): SGHKS, YYEKEE (reference sequence). The ends lost 1 base at V and 2 bases at J; junction bases unmatched: 8. The CDR3 DNA reads as TGTGCCAGCAGCTTGTTACCGGGACAGGGGGTCACCTACGAGCAGTACTTC. As protein: CASSLLPGQGVTYEQYF. Combining the CDR3 with reference TRBV5-5 and TRBJ2-7 gives the whole variable domain DAGVTQSPTHLIKTRGQQVTLRCSPISGHKSVSWYQQVLGQGPQFIFQYYEKEERGRGNFPDRFSARQFPNYSSELNVNALLLGDSALYLCASSLLPGQGVTYEQYFGPGTRLTVT.

The V call is TRBV7-9, the J call TRBJ2-1, with a weak D call TRBD1 (5 bases). The V gene lost 5 bases and the J gene lost 5 bases, with 13 bases spanning the gap. Germline V gene sequence: CDR1 SEHNR, CDR2 FQNEAQ (reference sequence). The CDR3 is 14 amino acids. The DNA of the CDR3 is TGTGCCAGCAGCCAAGTCAAGGGGAACAATGAGCAGTTCTTC. Its translation is CASSQVKGNNEQFF.

The gene calls are TRBV3-1 (or the pseudogene TRBV3-2) and TRBJ1-1; 7 bases align to TRBD1. With V trimmed by 2 bases and J by 1 base, 4 bases remained unmatched. CDR1 and CDR2 (germline): LGHDT, YNNKEL (reference sequence). This CDR3 spans 15 amino acids. Here the CDR3 reads CASSQRQGGNTEAFF. The DNA for the CDR3 is TGTGCCAGCAGCCAAAGACAGGGAGGGAACACTGAAGCTTTCTTT.

V and J are TRBV25-1 and TRBJ2-7, with D hard to call. The CDR3 extends over 11 amino acids. CDR1 and CDR2 (germline): MGHDK, SYGVNS. The V end was cut by 1 base, the J end by 5 bases, with 3 bases between. This CDR3 reads CASSEFHEQYF. In DNA form, the CDR3 reads TGTGCCAGCAGTGAATTCCACGAGCAGTACTTC.

This clone appeared a few times. The V and J genes are TRBV14 and TRBJ2-4, with D maybe TRBD1 (8 bases). V was pared by 2 bases and J by 10 bases, with 15 bases between. Looked up from germline, CDR1 is SGHDN and CDR2 is FVKESK. The CDR3 is 14 residues long. As DNA, the CDR3 is TGTGCCAGCAGCCAATATACAGGGGGGGGTATTCAGTACTTC. This translates into CASSQYTGGGIQYF.

The V and J genes are TRBV28 and TRBJ1-2; no definite D call. V was pared by 5 bases and J by 4 bases, with 8 bases between. Germline CDR1 MDHEN, CDR2 SYDVKM. The CDR3 runs 12 residues. The chain's CDR3 is CASSAQTYGYTF. The CDR3 coding sequence is TGTGCCAGCAGTGCTCAGACCTATGGCTACACCTTC.

The chain joins TRBV24-1 to TRBJ2-1; no clear D. V lost 5 bases, J lost 12 bases, and 28 bases lay in between. This CDR3 comprises 17 residues. CDR1 and CDR2 (germline): KGHDR, SFDVKD. CDR3 bases: TGTGCCACCAGTGTTTCCCCCTATCGTTTCCCCTCCGAAGGGCAGTTCTTC. Residues: CATSVSPYRFPSEGQFF.

CDR3 in DNA: TGTGCCAGCAGCCAGCGCATCGGGGAGCAGTTCTTC. It yields the protein CASSQRIGEQFF. V is TRBV3-1 (or the pseudogene TRBV3-2) and J is TRBJ2-1; D remains unclear. V lost 3 bases and J lost 10, with 10 bases in between. The CDR3 contains 12 residues. Germline V gene data show CDR1 as LGHDT and CDR2 as YNNKEL (reference sequence).

This chain connects TRBV11-2 to TRBJ2-5, with 9 bases that match TRBD1. Per the germline V gene, CDR1 is SGHAT and CDR2 is FQNNGV. This CDR3 is 15 amino acids long. V shed 1 base and J 5 bases; nucleotides not matched to a gene: 5. CDR3 in amino acids: CASSLGGTGRETQYF. CDR3 nucleotide sequence: TGTGCCAGCAGCTTAGGTGGGACAGGGCGGGAGACCCAGTACTTC.

The gene calls are TRBV10-3 and TRBJ1-2, with D possibly matching TRBD1 (5 bases). Trimming left V 7 bases short and J 3 bases short, with 9 bases between. Germline V gene data show CDR1 as ENHRY and CDR2 as SYGVKD. This CDR3 contains 12 residues. CDR3 residues: CAIKGGDYGYTF. In DNA form, the CDR3 reads TGTGCCATCAAGGGAGGGGACTATGGCTACACCTTC.

This chain uses TRBV5-5 with TRBJ2-2; 9 positions agree with TRBD2. Germline CDR1 reads SGHKS; CDR2 reads YYEKEE (reference sequence). This CDR3 region has 19 residues. Trimming cost V 4 bases and J 4 bases; bases outside gene matches: 17. The CDR3 nucleotides are TGTGCCAGCAGCCCCCGCGGGACTAGCTCCCCCGGTGGCACCGGGGAGCTGTTTTTT. Translating it yields CASSPRGTSSPGGTGELFF.

The J gene is TRBJ2-7, the V gene TRBV29-1, with D unresolved. V shed 3 bases and J shed 0 bases, with 12 bases lying between them. The CDR3 has 14 amino acids. Germline CDR1 is SQVTM and CDR2 is ANQGSEA. The CDR3 region is CSVDNGPYSYEQYF. CDR3 DNA: TGCAGCGTTGACAATGGACCTTACTCCTACGAGCAGTACTTC.

The chain uses TRBV21-1 and TRBJ1-2. TRBV21-1 is assigned pseudogene status. The CDR3 length is 15 residues. This chain's CDR3 is CASSKVGWSFVGYTF. CDR3 sequence (DNA): TGTGCCAGCAGCAAAGTAGGATGGTCATTTGTGGGCTACACCTTC.

This chain joins TRBV4-2 and TRBJ2-3; D is possibly TRBD1 (6 bases). The CDR3 has 16 residues. Germline V gives CDR1 LGHNA, CDR2 YNFKEQ. V was clipped by 0 bases and J by 4 bases, with 14 bases between them. The CDR3 sequence: CASSQDQGRGADTQYF. DNA for the CDR3: TGTGCCAGCAGCCAAGATCAGGGCAGGGGAGCAGATACGCAGTATTTT.

This rearrangement joins TRBV19 to TRBJ1-5; 8 positions match TRBD1. The germline CDR1 and CDR2 sequences are LNHDA and SQIVND (reference sequence). With 8 bases clipped from V and 4 bases from J, the junction kept 19 bases outside the gene matches. This CDR3 has 18 residues. CDR3 sequence: CASRKALQQGVQNQPQHF. In DNA, the CDR3 is TGTGCCAGTCGTAAAGCCCTTCAACAGGGGGTTCAAAATCAGCCCCAGCATTTT.

This clone was counted a few times. The rearrangement uses TRBV5-1 and TRBJ2-7; D may correspond to TRBD1 or TRBD2 (5 bases each). Trimming took off 0 bases at V and 7 bases at J, with 14 bases between the two ends. This CDR3 has 14 residues. Germline V CDR1 and CDR2: SGHRS, YFSETQ. As DNA, the CDR3 is TGCGCCAGCAGCTTGGAAGAGGGGTTTAAGGAGCAGTACTTC. It is translated as CASSLEEGFKEQYF.

This chain connects TRBV30 to TRBJ2-3; tentative D call: TRBD1 (7 bases). Germline V lookup: CDR1 GTSNPN, CDR2 SVGIG (reference sequence). The V gene lost 2 bases and the J gene lost 2 bases, with 14 bases spanning the gap. The CDR3 consists of 15 residues. CDR3 nucleotides: TGTGCCTGGAGTTGGACAGGAGGGTTCACAGATACGCAGTATTTT. Protein product: CAWSWTGGFTDTQYF.

The rearrangement links TRBV7-2 to TRBJ2-1; D not resolved. Germline CDR1 and CDR2: SGHTA and FQGNSA. V was trimmed by 2 bases and J by 2 bases, leaving 4 bases between them. The CDR3 has 13 amino acids. CDR3 loop: CASSLRPYNEQFF. The DNA of the CDR3 is TGTGCCAGCAGCTTACGGCCCTACAATGAGCAGTTCTTC.

The chain is built from TRBV29-1 and TRBJ2-1; a weak D match, TRBD1 (5 bases). The CDR3 extends over 15 amino acids. V lost 0 bases and J 4 bases, leaving 13 bases between the germline ends. CDR1 SQVTM and CDR2 ANQGSEA come from the germline V gene. CDR3 residues: CSVEDHPGQYNEQFF. The CDR3 region has the DNA TGCAGCGTTGAAGATCATCCAGGGCAATACAATGAGCAGTTCTTC.

The CDR3 here is CASSHSIGRGEETQYF. The CDR3 DNA follows: TGTGCCAGCAGCCACTCGATTGGGCGGGGGGAGGAGACCCAGTACTTC. The J gene is TRBJ2-5, the V gene TRBV7-9, with 8 bases fitting TRBD2. The CDR3 has 16 amino acids. CDR1 is SEHNR, CDR2 FQNEAQ, per germline (reference sequence). The V gene end was trimmed by 5 bases and the J gene end by 5 bases; junction bases not matched to a gene: 13.

The chain carries TRBV6-6 and TRBJ1-5, with a tentative D call TRBD1 (5 bases). Trimming cost V 2 bases and J 1 base, with 6 bases left between them. Germline V gene lookup returns CDR1 MNHNY and CDR2 SVGAGI (reference sequence). CDR3 length equals 14 residues. The CDR3 protein is CASSYGGSNQPQHF. Written as DNA, the CDR3 is TGTGCCAGCAGTTACGGGGGAAGCAATCAGCCCCAGCATTTT.

This sequence joins TRBV11-2 and TRBJ2-1, with D perhaps TRBD2 (5 bases). This CDR3 contains 15 residues. Germline V gene sequence: CDR1 SGHAT, CDR2 FQNNGV. Deletions cut 2 bases from V and 9 bases from J, with 17 bases between. The CDR3, as DNA: TGTGCCAGCAGCTTAAGAGGGAGTAGGATCGGTGAGCAGTTCTTC. The encoded protein is CASSLRGSRIGEQFF.